The subject of this entry is one TCR beta chain. Its antigen is undetermined. TCRdb re-analysed the 5' RACE reads in MiXCR, keeping a single row per CDR3 protein. This sample yields roughly 600,000 distinct CDR3 sequences, of which 15% to 20% are seen a single time; around 12% belongs to the top ten. These data are taken from a study of T-cell memory formation after mild COVID-19. Whole-study findings and limits: Clones that shrank (day 15 to 85) were balanced CD4/CD8, whereas later expanders leaned CD4+.

Source material: PBMCs or a T cell subset sorted from them (not recorded which). This TCR came from an adult woman who had mild COVID-19 (a few samples of this study predate the infection). Cell type and time point are not known.

CDR3 residues: CASSHQYLYEQYF. In DNA, the CDR3 is TGTGCCAGCAGCCACCAATACCTCTACGAGCAGTACTTC. J is TRBJ2-7 and V is TRBV3-1; D remains unclear. Germline loops: CDR1 LGHDT, CDR2 YNNKEL (reference sequence). The CDR3 runs 13 residues. V lost 3 bases, J lost 3 bases, and 9 bases lay in between.